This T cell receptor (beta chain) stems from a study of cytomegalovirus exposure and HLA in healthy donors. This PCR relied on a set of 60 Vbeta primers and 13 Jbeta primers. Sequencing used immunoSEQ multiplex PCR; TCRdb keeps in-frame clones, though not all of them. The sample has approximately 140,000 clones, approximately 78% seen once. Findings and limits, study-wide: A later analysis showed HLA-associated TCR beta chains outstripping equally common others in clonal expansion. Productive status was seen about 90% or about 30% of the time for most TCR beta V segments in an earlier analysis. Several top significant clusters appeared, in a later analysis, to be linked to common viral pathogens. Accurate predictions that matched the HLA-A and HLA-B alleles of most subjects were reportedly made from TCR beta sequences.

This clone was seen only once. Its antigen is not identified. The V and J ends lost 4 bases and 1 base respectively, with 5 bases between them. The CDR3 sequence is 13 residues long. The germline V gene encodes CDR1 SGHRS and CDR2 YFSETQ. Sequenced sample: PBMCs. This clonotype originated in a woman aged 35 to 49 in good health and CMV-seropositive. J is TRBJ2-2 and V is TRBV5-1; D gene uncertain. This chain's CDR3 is CASSLRNTGELFF. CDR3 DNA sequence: TGCGCCAGCAGCCTCCGGAACACCGGGGAGCTGTTTTTT.